The following is a TCR beta chain sequence with its context. These data belong to a study of cytomegalovirus exposure and HLA in healthy donors. Germline V CDR1 and CDR2: KGHSH, LQKENI. This CDR3 region has 15 residues. The V and J ends lost 2 bases and 4 bases respectively, with 14 bases between them. Amplification used 60 Vbeta primers and 13 Jbeta primers. TCRdb's table, derived via immunoSEQ multiplex PCR, lists solely in-frame clones and lacks some. The sample consists of 160,000 or so clones, over 80% of them appearing once. The receptor's source is a male donor in good health and CMV-seropositive. Sequences were obtained from PBMCs. The chain links TRBV18 to TRBJ1-2; D perhaps matches TRBD1 (5 bases). The CDR3 loop reads CASSPGASRGYGYTF. The CDR3 nucleotides read TGTGCCAGCTCACCAGGGGCCTCAAGGGGCTATGGCTACACCTTC.